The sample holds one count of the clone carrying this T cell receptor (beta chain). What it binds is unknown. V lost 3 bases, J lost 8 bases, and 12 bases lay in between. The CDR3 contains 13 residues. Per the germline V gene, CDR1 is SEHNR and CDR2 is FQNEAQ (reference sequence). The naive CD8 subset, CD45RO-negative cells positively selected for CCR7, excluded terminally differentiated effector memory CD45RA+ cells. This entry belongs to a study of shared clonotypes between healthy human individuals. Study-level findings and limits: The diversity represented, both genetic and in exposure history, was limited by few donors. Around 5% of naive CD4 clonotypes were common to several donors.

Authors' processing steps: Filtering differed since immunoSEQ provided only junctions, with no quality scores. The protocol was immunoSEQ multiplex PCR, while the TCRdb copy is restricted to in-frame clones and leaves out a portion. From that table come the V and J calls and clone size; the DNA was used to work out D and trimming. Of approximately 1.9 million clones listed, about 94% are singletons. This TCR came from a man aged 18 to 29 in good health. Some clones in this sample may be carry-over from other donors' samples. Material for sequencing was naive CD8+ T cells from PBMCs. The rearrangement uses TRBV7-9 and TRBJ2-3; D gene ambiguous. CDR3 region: CASSFGDSGTQYF. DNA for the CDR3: TGTGCCAGCAGCTTCGGCGACTCGGGTACGCAGTATTTT.